This T cell receptor beta chain is drawn from a study of PD-1 blockade in classical Hodgkin lymphoma. V shed 1 base, J shed 4 bases, and the junction held 4 bases outside the gene matches. From germline, CDR1 is SEHNR and CDR2 FQNEAQ (reference sequence). The length of the CDR3 is 15 residues. The data were produced by immunoSEQ multiplex PCR, yet TCRdb's version contains in-frame clones alone and is incomplete. The sample carries about 97,000 clones, over 80% recorded once. The study's findings and limits: Those patients who began receiving nivolumab less than 1 year after ASCT had lower diversity, and they were excluded. Why repertoires differed is undefined; disease activity or prior therapy possibly contributed.

All patients relapsed after autologous stem cell transplantation, and brentuximab vedotin exposure varied. A word on this clone: Its target is not known.

The TCR sequence derives from a human donor with classical Hodgkin lymphoma. The source was peripheral blood mononuclear cells (PBMCs), collected at baseline. This chain joins TRBV7-9 and TRBJ1-1, with 9 bases identical to TRBD1. CDR3 sequence: CASSLETGGGTEAFF. CDR3 nucleotide sequence: TGTGCCAGCAGCTTAGAGACAGGGGGAGGCACTGAAGCTTTCTTT.